Each of the 8 T cell receptor beta chains below was sequenced from the same sample in a study of blood T cell repertoires in COVID-19. TCRdb's copy holds only in-frame clones and misses some; the assay was immunoSEQ multiplex PCR. The sample has about 480,000 clones; approximately 90% are singletons. What was sequenced was peripheral blood. Receptor source: a woman in her twenties or thirties with acute or convalescent COVID-19.

V usage is TRBV7-3 and J usage is TRBJ2-3, with 7 bases aligning to TRBD1. CDR1 SGHTA and CDR2 FQGTGA come from the germline V gene. The CDR3 is 15 amino acids. Trimming removed 2 bases from V and 2 bases from J; junction bases left unmatched: 4. The CDR3 sequence: CASSLFTGVTDTQYF. CDR3 sequence (DNA): TGTGCCAGCAGCTTATTCACAGGGGTCACAGATACGCAGTATTTT.

The rearrangement joins TRBV4-1 to TRBJ2-7, with D perhaps matching TRBD1 (5 bases). Between the trimmed V and J ends, which lost 0 bases and 4 bases, there was a span of 10 bases. The CDR3 consists of 14 residues. The germline gives CDR1 MGHRA, CDR2 YSYEKL. Here the CDR3 reads CASSQDLQGYEQYF. The CDR3 bases are TGCGCCAGCAGCCAAGATCTCCAGGGTTACGAGCAGTACTTC.

This chain uses TRBV29-1 with TRBJ2-7; D is perhaps TRBD2 (6 bases). Per the germline V gene, CDR1 is SQVTM and CDR2 is ANQGSEA. The CDR3 length is 12 residues. Trimming cost V 4 bases and J 3 bases, with 10 bases left between them. The CDR3 DNA sequence: TGCAGCGTTGGGGACTCCCTCTACGAGCAGTACTTC. Protein sequence: CSVGDSLYEQYF.

The rearrangement links TRBV5-1 to TRBJ2-3; TRBD2 matches 7 bases. This CDR3 comprises 16 residues. V dropped 0 bases and J dropped 2; count of bases not matched to a gene: 6. From germline, CDR1 is SGHRS and CDR2 YFSETQ. The CDR3 loop reads CASSLGLAAYTDTQYF. CDR3 bases: TGCGCCAGCAGCTTGGGGCTAGCGGCATACACAGATACGCAGTATTTT.

This sequence joins TRBV2 and TRBJ1-1; TRBD1 might be the D (6 bases). Germline CDR1 is SNHLY and CDR2 is FYNNEI. V lost 10 bases to trimming and J lost 6 bases, with 12 bases between them. The CDR3 has 11 residues. In nucleotides, the CDR3 is TGTGCCACCGAAGGGGGTGCTGAAGCTTTCTTT. This gives the protein CATEGGAEAFF.

The chain is built from TRBV6-5 and TRBJ2-1; 9 bases are a match to TRBD1. CDR3 length: 14 residues. Germline V gives CDR1 MNHEY, CDR2 SVGAGI. J was trimmed by 9 bases and V by 4 bases; bases with no gene match: 7. The CDR3 loop is CASSWGTGSTEQFF. For the CDR3, the DNA is TGTGCCAGCAGTTGGGGGACAGGGTCCACTGAGCAGTTCTTC.

The chain links TRBV9 to TRBJ2-2, with 9 bases identical to TRBD2. The CDR3 spans 17 residues. V shed 0 bases, J shed 2 bases, and the junction held 5 bases outside the gene matches. Germline CDR1 and CDR2: SGDLS and YYNGEE. CDR3 sequence reads: CASSVGSGGLNTGELFF. CDR3 DNA sequence: TGTGCCAGCAGCGTAGGTAGCGGGGGTCTTAACACCGGGGAGCTGTTTTTT.

This chain links TRBV5-8 with TRBJ2-7; TRBD1 aligns across 7 bases. The CDR3 runs 15 residues. The junction had 13 bases not matched to a gene; V was cut back by 4 bases and J by 6 bases. The germline V gene encodes CDR1 SGHTS and CDR2 YDEGEE. Here the CDR3 DNA reads TGTGCCAGCAGCCCCTCTCGACAGGGAGTTCGCGAGCAGTACTTC. Translation: CASSPSRQGVREQYF. Complete variable domain (other parts from reference TRBV5-8 and TRBJ2-7): EAGVTQSPTHLIKTRGQQATLRCSPISGHTSVYWYQQALGLGLQFLLWYDEGEERNRGNFPPRFSGRQFPNYSSELNVNALELEDSALYLCASSPSRQGVREQYFGPGTRLTVT.